The sequence of this T cell receptor beta chain was determined in a study of shared clonotypes between healthy human individuals. Regarding the study as a whole: Specimens sampled were limited to blood, with tissue repertoires likely differing. The generation probabilities recorded for non-shared clonotypes fell below those of clonotypes shared by all four donors.

This clone is a singleton in its sample. Its specificity is unknown. The ends were cut back, 7 bases at V and 2 bases at J, with 15 bases in the middle. CDR1 is MDHEN and CDR2 is SYDVKM in the germline V gene. This CDR3 spans 14 amino acids. Data came from immunoSEQ multiplex PCR; TCRdb stores just in-frame clones and leaves some out. Counted here are 2.3 million or so clones, 93% occurring once; the ten biggest clones make up 0.35% to 0.45%. This chain uses TRBV28 with TRBJ2-7; the D gene is possibly TRBD1 (6 bases). This sequence was found in a young man in good health. Some clones in this sample may be carry-over from other donors' samples. Material for sequencing was naive CD4+ T cells from PBMCs. Regarding subset: CD45RA+ positively selected. The DNA for the CDR3 is TGTGCCAGCACCATCTCTGGACAGACCTACGAGCAGTACTTC. Amino acids: CASTISGQTYEQYF.